This section outlines one TCR beta chain sequence together with its context. These data belong to a study of blood T cell repertoires in COVID-19. Those who participated ranged in age from roughly 18 to 90 years and resided in about two dozen US areas. The study assigned cohorts using participant-reported clinical history. Donors of Cohort 3 who recovered were those that had two negative PCRs, clearance, or symptom resolution. As handled by the study authors: Researchers report that nucleated cell counts were estimated from reference gene primer amplification. The data were produced by immunoSEQ multiplex PCR, yet TCRdb's version contains in-frame clones alone and is incomplete. The V and J calls and clone size are taken from that table; D and trimming were inferred from the DNA. The repertoire holds around 480,000 clones, with roughly nine tenths as singletons. This receptor was taken from a woman aged 18-30 years who had recovered from COVID-19. Input material: PBMCs or T cells enriched from blood (not recorded which).

The CDR3 DNA is TGTGCCAGCAGCCAGAGAGGGGGAACAGAGACCCAGTACTTC. It yields the protein CASSQRGGTETQYF. V is TRBV3-1 (or the pseudogene TRBV3-2) and J is TRBJ2-5; possible D gene TRBD1, 6 bases. Trimming stripped 3 bases from V and 4 bases from J, with 12 bases between. Germline lookup yields CDR1 LGHDT and CDR2 YNNKEL (reference sequence). This CDR3 is built from 14 residues.